What follows is one T cell receptor beta chain and its context. Every diagnosis used clinical symptoms, serum thyroxine and TRAb, thyroid ultrasound and orbital computed tomography. Germline CDR1 LNHNV, CDR2 YYDKDF (reference sequence). The CDR3 totals 14 residues. Trimming left V 5 bases short and J 4 bases short, with 12 bases between. TCR beta CDR3 regions were amplified from RNA transcripts. TCR CDR3 regions were first amplified by RT-PCR with HTBI primers. Using its own MiXCR run on the multiplex PCR reads, TCRdb lists one record per CDR3 protein. The sample includes 600,000 to 700,000 distinct CDR3 sequences, just under 45% of them seen just once. This specimen comes from a study of T cells in Graves' hyperthyroidism and ophthalmopathy.

The chain is built from TRBV15 and TRBJ1-3, with D possibly TRBD1 on 5 matching bases. The source is an adult man with Graves' disease, either hyperthyroidism or ophthalmopathy (not recorded which). The specimen was peripheral blood or thyroid tissue (not recorded which). The CDR3 protein is CATSPGVSGNTIYF. In DNA form, the CDR3 reads TGTGCCACCAGCCCGGGGGTATCGGGAAACACCATATATTTT.